This TCR beta chain was recorded in a study of cytomegalovirus exposure and HLA in healthy donors. Study results and caveats: In a later analysis, several top co-occurrence clusters appeared linked to parvovirus B19, influenza, CMV and Epstein-Barr virus. The presence/absence work took it that sequencing depth was about the same across donors. The study had only CMV serostatus as immune exposure information.

Amplification used 60 Vbeta primers and 13 Jbeta primers. In the study's own analysis: An analysis that came later counted 73 million or so unique TCR beta chains, approximately 9.9 million shared. Method: immunoSEQ multiplex PCR; TCRdb's copy keeps in-frame clones and lacks some. The V and J calls and clone size are taken from that table; D and trimming were inferred from the DNA. The data hold around 150,000 clones, with roughly 90% observed a single time. A note on this clone: Its antigen is unknown.

This CDR3 region has 13 residues. Germline values: CDR1 MDHEN, CDR2 SYDVKM. V was clipped by 7 bases and J by 0 bases, with 9 bases between them. The receptor comes from a woman under 30 in good health and CMV-seronegative. This chain joins TRBV28 and TRBJ1-1, with a tentative D call TRBD1 (5 bases). The sequencing sample was made of PBMCs. Written as DNA, the CDR3 is TGTGCCAGCACCATACAGGTGAACACTGAAGCTTTCTTT. Protein sequence: CASTIQVNTEAFF.